The 32 T cell receptor beta chains reported below all come from one sample, sequenced in a study of beta chain features in type 1 diabetes. General observations from the study: Significant though moderate, a shortening of TCRB CDR3s appeared in all four CD4+ subsets of Type 1 diabetes patients.

These receptors have no identified antigens. Expressed TCRB transcripts were sequenced, since all the RNA that had been isolated was reverse transcribed. Here immunoSEQ multiplex PCR was the method, and the copy in TCRdb shows in-frame clones only, minus some. Of about 150,000 clones listed, 9% to 12% are singletons. Specimen: central memory CD4+ T cells from blood. All receptors come from a man aged 25-45 years with type 1 diabetes.

This clone has more than one count but fewer than ten. V and J are TRBV7-2 and TRBJ2-2; TRBD2 matches 7 bases. Germline loops: CDR1 SGHTA, CDR2 FQGNSA. CDR3 length: 16 residues. The junction had 8 bases not matched to a gene; V was cut back by 5 bases and J by 2 bases. The CDR3 DNA reads TGTGCCAGCAGCACCGGCAGCGGGACTAACACCGGGGAGCTGTTTTTT. Translation gives CASSTGSGTNTGELFF.

The gene calls are TRBV2 and TRBJ2-3; 10 nucleotides match TRBD2. The trim removed 3 bases at V and 4 bases at J, leaving 7 bases unmatched. The CDR3 extends over 16 amino acids. Per the germline V gene, CDR1 is SNHLY and CDR2 is FYNNEI. The CDR3, as DNA: TGTGCCAGCAGTGATGGGGCTAGCGGGAGCCCAGATACGCAGTATTTT. As protein: CASSDGASGSPDTQYF.

This clone was picked up a small number of times. The chain is built from TRBV7-9 and TRBJ1-4; no clear D. V was shortened by 1 base and J by 7 bases, with 10 bases between the two germline ends. The CDR3 is 14 residues long. Germline V gene sequence: CDR1 SEHNR, CDR2 FQNEAQ (reference sequence). CDR3 in amino acids: CASSLGRVSEKLFF. The DNA for the CDR3 is TGTGCCAGCAGCTTAGGCCGGGTTAGTGAAAAACTGTTTTTT.

This clone was seen a handful of times. The chain couples TRBV9 to TRBJ1-4, with D unresolved. The V end was cut by 0 bases, the J end by 14 bases, with 14 bases between. The CDR3 contains 13 residues. The V gene's germline CDR1 is SGDLS and CDR2 YYNGEE. CDR3 sequence (DNA): TGTGCCAGCAGCGTAGGATCAGATTATAGCCTGTTTTTT. Amino acid sequence: CASSVGSDYSLFF.

A few counts support this clone. The rearrangement links TRBV2 to TRBJ2-7; TRBD2 agrees at 9 bases. Germline-derived CDR1 and CDR2 are SNHLY and FYNNEI. The CDR3 is 14 amino acids. Unmatched junction bases numbered 6, after V lost 2 bases and J lost 7 bases. The CDR3, as DNA: TGTGCCAGCAGTGAACTAGCGGGATCGAGAGAGCAGTACTTC. This encodes CASSELAGSREQYF.

This clone was detected a few times. This chain links TRBV11-2 with TRBJ2-5; tentatively, D is TRBD1 (5 bases). The CDR3 length is 13 residues. Trimming stripped 1 base from V and 7 bases from J, with 10 bases between. The germline gives CDR1 SGHAT, CDR2 FQNNGV. In nucleotides, the CDR3 is TGTGCCAGCAGCTTAGCGGGTACAGGGACCCAGTACTTC. It encodes CASSLAGTGTQYF.

V usage is TRBV11-2 and J usage is TRBJ2-5, with a weak D call TRBD2 (6 bases). CDR1 and CDR2 from the germline V gene are SGHAT and FQNNGV. This CDR3 is 12 amino acids long. Trimming removed 1 base at V and 6 bases at J, with 6 bases between. This CDR3 is CASSLGGKTQYF. The CDR3 DNA reads TGTGCCAGCAGCTTAGGCGGGAAGACCCAGTACTTC.

This clone was detected a few times. V usage is TRBV4-3 and J usage is TRBJ1-1, with 9 bases lining up with TRBD1. The J segment lost 3 bases and the V segment lost 1 base, leaving 9 bases of the junction unmatched. The CDR3 runs to 17 residues. Per the germline V gene, CDR1 is LGHNA and CDR2 is YSLEER. CDR3 loop: CASSQAGQGPQDTEAFF. The CDR3 region has the DNA TGCGCCAGCAGCCAAGCGGGACAGGGTCCTCAAGACACTGAAGCTTTCTTT.

This clone was detected a few times. In DNA form, the CDR3 reads TGCGCCAGCAGCCTCCTCCCGGGGGGTTACAATGAGCAGTTCTTC. Amino acids: CASSLLPGGYNEQFF. The genes are TRBV4-3 and TRBJ2-1; the match to TRBD2 covers 7 bases. CDR3 size: 15 residues. Germline CDR1 and CDR2: LGHNA and YSLEER. V shed 4 bases and J 4 bases; nucleotides not matched to a gene: 7.

This clone has a single count. This chain links TRBV4-2 with TRBJ1-5; TRBD1 aligns across 7 bases. This CDR3 comprises 19 residues. Germline CDR1 is LGHNA and CDR2 is YNFKEQ. Trimming took 3 bases from V and 0 from J; bases not matched to a gene: 14. CDR3 sequence: CASSQSVPQGIYSNQPQHF. CDR3 coding DNA: TGTGCCAGCAGCCAGTCCGTCCCACAGGGGATATATAGCAATCAGCCCCAGCATTTT.

The V call is TRBV5-1, the J call TRBJ2-6, with 7 bases matching TRBD1. CDR3 size: 16 residues. The V segment lost 0 bases and the J segment 5 bases; nucleotides outside the gene matches: 5. The germline gives CDR1 SGHRS, CDR2 YFSETQ. The CDR3 DNA reads TGCGCCAGCAGCTTGGGACAGGGCTTGAGGGCCAACGTCCTGACTTTC. Protein product: CASSLGQGLRANVLTF.

This clone showed up just a few times. V and J are TRBV19 and TRBJ2-1, with 14 bases lining up with TRBD2. CDR1 is LNHDA and CDR2 is SQIVND in the germline V gene (reference sequence). The CDR3 has 18 amino acids. Trimming removed 5 bases from V and 5 bases from J; junction bases left unmatched: 11. CDR3 DNA: TGTGCCAGTAGTTCGGGACTAGCGGGAGCGGTTGTTAACAATGAGCAGTTCTTC. Protein sequence: CASSSGLAGAVVNNEQFF.

The rearrangement joins TRBV7-9 to TRBJ1-2; 8 bases fit TRBD1. Germline trimming cut 5 bases from V and 1 base from J; bases unmatched to any gene: 12. Germline lookup yields CDR1 SEHNR and CDR2 FQNEAQ (reference sequence). CDR3 size: 17 residues. The CDR3 region has the DNA TGTGCCAGCAGCACCTGGTCCGGGACAGGAGTTAACTATGGCTACACCTTC. This translates into CASSTWSGTGVNYGYTF.

This chain links TRBV6-5 with TRBJ2-1; TRBD2 is a possible D gene (7 bases). Trimming left V 8 bases short and J 1 base short, with 12 bases between. Looked up from germline, CDR1 is MNHEY and CDR2 is SVGAGI. This CDR3 is built from 14 residues. CDR3 DNA: TGTGCCAGCCGAGGGGGGGCTTCCTACAATGAGCAGTTCTTC. This sequence encodes CASRGGASYNEQFF.

The gene calls are TRBV6-5 and TRBJ2-5; 8 nucleotides agree with TRBD1. The CDR3 length is 15 residues. Germline V gene sequence: CDR1 MNHEY, CDR2 SVGAGI. The V and J ends lost 1 base and 3 bases, in that order; junction bases with no gene match: 4. The DNA of the CDR3 is TGTGCCAGCAGTTACTACGGACAGGGAGAAGAGACCCAGTACTTC. Protein: CASSYYGQGEETQYF.

This clone showed up many times. This sequence joins TRBV7-2 and TRBJ2-6; a possible D gene is TRBD1 (5 bases). Germline V gives CDR1 SGHTA, CDR2 FQGNSA. This CDR3 comprises 13 residues. V was clipped by 3 bases and J by 6 bases, with 6 bases between them. The CDR3 DNA follows: TGTGCCAGCAGCTTGACAGAGGCCAACGTCCTGACTTTC. Translating it yields CASSLTEANVLTF.

The chain is built from TRBV29-1 and TRBJ2-6; D gene uncertain. Trimming took off 1 base at V and 2 bases at J, with 6 bases between the two ends. The CDR3 extends over 14 amino acids. The germline V gene encodes CDR1 SQVTM and CDR2 ANQGSEA. This CDR3 is CSVEGGAGANVLTF. CDR3 coding DNA: TGCAGCGTTGAAGGAGGCGCTGGGGCCAACGTCCTGACTTTC.

This clone was detected only a few times. The chain combines TRBV5-6 with TRBJ2-3; D gene uncertain. The germline V gene has CDR1 SGHDT and CDR2 YYEEEE. The CDR3 length is 15 residues. Between the trimmed V and J ends, which lost 4 bases and 5 bases, there was a span of 17 bases. CDR3 nucleotides: TGTGCCAGCAGCGCCCCTCAGAGGAACCGAGATACGCAGTATTTT. This encodes CASSAPQRNRDTQYF.

This clone showed up just a few times. Written as DNA, the CDR3 is TGTGCCTGGAGTGGGGGGCAGGTGGCGAATCAGCCCCAGCATTTT. Its translation: CAWSGGQVANQPQHF. The rearrangement links TRBV30 to TRBJ1-5; a weak D match, TRBD1 (6 bases). The CDR3 is 15 residues long. CDR1 and CDR2 (germline): GTSNPN, SVGIG (reference sequence). Trimming pared 1 base from V and 4 bases from J, leaving 14 bases between.

This clone was observed a few times. The genes are TRBV14 and TRBJ1-1; a possible D gene is TRBD1 (5 bases). Trimming stripped 4 bases from V and 3 bases from J, with 15 bases between. The CDR3 runs 15 residues. The germline CDR1 and CDR2 sequences are SGHDN and FVKESK. The CDR3: CASSPLGAGDTEAFF. CDR3 nucleotide sequence: TGTGCCAGCAGCCCGCTCGGGGCGGGGGACACTGAAGCTTTCTTT.

This clone was recorded a few times. This rearrangement joins TRBV9 to TRBJ1-5; 7 bases map to TRBD1. The CDR3 contains 15 residues. Trimming removed 4 bases from V and 4 bases from J; junction bases left unmatched: 8. Germline V gene sequence: CDR1 SGDLS, CDR2 YYNGEE. The CDR3 is CASSRYGTANQPQHF. The CDR3 region has the DNA TGTGCCAGCAGCCGTTACGGGACAGCAAATCAGCCCCAGCATTTT.

This clone was seen at least ten times. The V call is TRBV4-2, the J call TRBJ2-7, with D possibly TRBD2 on 6 matching bases. Per germline, CDR1 LGHNA and CDR2 YNFKEQ. Trimming pared 3 bases from V and 1 base from J, leaving 19 bases between. The CDR3 has 17 residues. For the CDR3, the DNA is TGTGCCAGCAGCCATCCGGGACTGCGACGGCGATCCTACGAGCAGTACTTC. Encoded protein: CASSHPGLRRRSYEQYF.

This clone was seen more than once but under ten times. The chain links TRBV9 to TRBJ2-3; D remains unclear. CDR3 length: 15 residues. Germline V gives CDR1 SGDLS, CDR2 YYNGEE. V gave up 1 base and J gave up 1 base, with 10 bases separating them. The CDR3 sequence: CASSVFSPGTDTQYF. DNA of the CDR3: TGTGCCAGCAGCGTATTTTCCCCTGGCACAGATACGCAGTATTTT.

This clone was counted a few times. The rearrangement links TRBV7-9 to TRBJ2-5, with TRBD1 matching 9 bases. The CDR3 sequence is 15 residues long. The V segment lost 4 bases and the J segment 5 bases; nucleotides outside the gene matches: 8. CDR1 is SEHNR and CDR2 is FQNEAQ in the germline V gene (reference sequence). In DNA, the CDR3 is TGTGCCAGCAGCTCAACAGGGGGCACGGGGGAGACCCAGTACTTC. It translates to CASSSTGGTGETQYF.

This clone was counted ten times or more. The V call is TRBV7-2, the J call TRBJ2-5; 10 nucleotides match TRBD2. CDR1 SGHTA and CDR2 FQGNSA come from the germline V gene. This CDR3 comprises 16 residues. V lost 4 bases, J lost 5 bases, and 10 bases stayed unmatched. The CDR3 DNA sequence: TGTGCCAGCAGCTCGACTAGCGGGTTTGGGGCGGAGACCCAGTACTTC. This codes for CASSSTSGFGAETQYF.

The gene calls are TRBV10-3 and TRBJ2-1; 8 bases align to TRBD2. The CDR3 sequence is 15 residues long. Per the germline V gene, CDR1 is ENHRY and CDR2 is SYGVKD. V lost 0 bases, J lost 7 bases, and 5 bases stayed unmatched. The CDR3 DNA follows: TGTGCCATCAGTGAGTCGGCGGGAGGTCGGAATGAGCAGTTCTTC. The encoded protein is CAISESAGGRNEQFF.

The V and J genes are TRBV2 and TRBJ1-5; 8 bases map to TRBD1. There are 14 residues in the CDR3. Germline V lookup: CDR1 SNHLY, CDR2 FYNNEI. After removal of 6 bases from V and 3 bases from J, the junction contained 4 bases not matched to a gene. CDR3 sequence: CASRQGVTNQPQHF. The CDR3 DNA reads as TGTGCCAGCAGACAGGGGGTCACCAATCAGCCCCAGCATTTT.

This clone has only a few counts. This sample includes further DNA sequences coding for the same CDR3. The chain uses TRBV4-2 and TRBJ2-7; 7 nucleotides match TRBD2. The junction had 13 bases not matched to a gene; V was cut back by 5 bases and J by 9 bases. The CDR3 length is 14 residues. Germline values: CDR1 LGHNA, CDR2 YNFKEQ. The CDR3 nucleotides read TGTGCCAGCAGCGAGGGAGCAACCGGGGAGGGGCAGTACTTC. This encodes CASSEGATGEGQYF.

The chain uses TRBV7-6 and TRBJ1-1; possibly TRBD1 for D (6 bases). The length of the CDR3 is 15 residues. Germline V gene data show CDR1 as SGHVS and CDR2 as FNYEAQ. Trimming pared 4 bases from V and 0 bases from J, leaving 12 bases between. The CDR3: CASSWLDSLNTEAFF. DNA for the CDR3: TGTGCCAGCAGCTGGCTGGACAGCTTGAACACTGAAGCTTTCTTT.

A few counts support this clone. The rearrangement links TRBV5-1 to TRBJ2-7; maybe TRBD2 (6 bases). This CDR3 is 15 amino acids long. V dropped 1 base and J dropped 2 bases, with 13 bases sitting between them. Germline values: CDR1 SGHRS, CDR2 YFSETQ. CDR3 in amino acids: CASSLMGGRTYEQYF. In DNA, the CDR3 is TGCGCCAGCAGCTTGATGGGGGGAAGAACCTACGAGCAGTACTTC.

The sample holds a few counts of this clone. The chain uses TRBV4-1 and TRBJ2-7, with TRBD1 matching 9 bases. V trimming: 1 base; J trimming: 0 bases; junction bases outside the gene matches: 13. Germline lookup yields CDR1 MGHRA and CDR2 YSYEKL. The CDR3 spans 19 residues. Here the CDR3 reads CASSQGTGDSAGRSYEQYF. The CDR3 DNA reads TGCGCCAGCAGCCAAGGGACAGGGGATTCAGCGGGCCGCTCCTACGAGCAGTACTTC.

This clone showed up just a few times. The V call is TRBV29-1, the J call TRBJ2-7, with 12 positions matching TRBD1. V was clipped by 5 bases and J by 3 bases; unmatched bases: 8. Per germline, CDR1 SQVTM and CDR2 ANQGSEA. The CDR3 has 15 residues. The CDR3 sequence: CSVTYGTGGHYEQYF. Here the CDR3 DNA reads TGCAGCGTTACCTATGGGACAGGGGGCCACTACGAGCAGTACTTC.